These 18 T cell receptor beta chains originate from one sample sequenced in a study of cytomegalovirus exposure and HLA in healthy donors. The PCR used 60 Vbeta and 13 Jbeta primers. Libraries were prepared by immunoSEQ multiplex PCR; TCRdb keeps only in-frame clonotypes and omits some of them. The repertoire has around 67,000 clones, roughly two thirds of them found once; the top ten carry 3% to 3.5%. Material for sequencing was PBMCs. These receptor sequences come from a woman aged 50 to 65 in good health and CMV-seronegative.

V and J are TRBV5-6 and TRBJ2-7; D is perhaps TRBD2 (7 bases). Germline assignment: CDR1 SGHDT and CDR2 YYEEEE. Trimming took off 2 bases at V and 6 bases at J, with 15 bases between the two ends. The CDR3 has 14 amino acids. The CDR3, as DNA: TGTGCCAGCAGCTTAAGGGGGGGTGGGCTCGAGCAGTACTTC. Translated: CASSLRGGGLEQYF.

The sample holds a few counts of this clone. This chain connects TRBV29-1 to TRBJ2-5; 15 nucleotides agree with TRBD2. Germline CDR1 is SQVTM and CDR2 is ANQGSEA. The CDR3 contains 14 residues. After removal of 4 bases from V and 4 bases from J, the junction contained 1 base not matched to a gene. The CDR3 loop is CSVVGLAGGETQYF. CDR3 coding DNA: TGCAGCGTTGTGGGACTAGCGGGAGGAGAGACCCAGTACTTC.

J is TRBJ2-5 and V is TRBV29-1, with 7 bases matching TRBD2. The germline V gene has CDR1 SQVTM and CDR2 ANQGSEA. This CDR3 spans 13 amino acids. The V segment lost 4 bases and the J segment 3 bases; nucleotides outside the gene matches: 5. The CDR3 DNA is TGCAGCGTTGGTCGGCTAGCGGAAGAGACCCAGTACTTC. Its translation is CSVGRLAEETQYF. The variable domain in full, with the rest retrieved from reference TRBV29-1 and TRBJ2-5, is SAVISQKPSRDICQRGTSLTIQCQVDSQVTMMFWYRQQPGQSLTLIATANQGSEATYESGFVIDKFPISRPNLTFSTLTVSNMSPEDSSIYLCSVGRLAEETQYFGPGTRLLVL.

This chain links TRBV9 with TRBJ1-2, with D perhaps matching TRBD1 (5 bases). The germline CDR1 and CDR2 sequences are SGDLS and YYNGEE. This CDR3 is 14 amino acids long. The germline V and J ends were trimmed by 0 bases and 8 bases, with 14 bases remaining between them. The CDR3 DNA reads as TGTGCCAGCAGCGTAGCGATAGGGGTTGGGGGCTACACCTTC. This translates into CASSVAIGVGGYTF.

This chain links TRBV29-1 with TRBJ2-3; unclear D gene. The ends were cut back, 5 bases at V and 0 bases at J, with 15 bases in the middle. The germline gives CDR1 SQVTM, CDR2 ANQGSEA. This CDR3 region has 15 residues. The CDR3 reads CSVTWADRSTDTQYF. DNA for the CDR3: TGCAGCGTTACCTGGGCAGACCGTAGCACAGATACGCAGTATTTT.

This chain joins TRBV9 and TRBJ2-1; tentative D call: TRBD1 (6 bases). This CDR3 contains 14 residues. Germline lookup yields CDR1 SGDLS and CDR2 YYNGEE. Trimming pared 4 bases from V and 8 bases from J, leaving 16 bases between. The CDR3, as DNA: TGTGCCAGCAGCCTCCACAACAGGGCGGATGAGCAGTTCTTC. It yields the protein CASSLHNRADEQFF.

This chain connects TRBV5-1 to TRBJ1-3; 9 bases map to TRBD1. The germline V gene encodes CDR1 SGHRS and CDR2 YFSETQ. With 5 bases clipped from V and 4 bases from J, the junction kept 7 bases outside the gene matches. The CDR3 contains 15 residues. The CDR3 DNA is TGCGCCAGCAGTCCCCAAGGACAGGGGGGAAACACCATATATTTT. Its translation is CASSPQGQGGNTIYF.

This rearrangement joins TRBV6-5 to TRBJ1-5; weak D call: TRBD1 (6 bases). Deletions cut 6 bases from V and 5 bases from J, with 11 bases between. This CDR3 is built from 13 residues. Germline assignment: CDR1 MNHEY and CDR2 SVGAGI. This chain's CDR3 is CASSPGVDQPQHF. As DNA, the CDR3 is TGTGCCAGCAGCCCAGGGGTGGATCAGCCCCAGCATTTT.

This CDR3 is CASTMTGVASYEQYF. In nucleotides, the CDR3 is TGTGCCAGCACTATGACAGGGGTCGCAAGTTACGAGCAGTACTTC. The chain carries TRBV2 and TRBJ2-7, with 8 bases matching TRBD1. The CDR3 sequence is 15 residues long. The V gene end was trimmed by 7 bases and the J gene end by 4 bases; junction bases not matched to a gene: 12. Looked up from germline, CDR1 is SNHLY and CDR2 is FYNNEI.

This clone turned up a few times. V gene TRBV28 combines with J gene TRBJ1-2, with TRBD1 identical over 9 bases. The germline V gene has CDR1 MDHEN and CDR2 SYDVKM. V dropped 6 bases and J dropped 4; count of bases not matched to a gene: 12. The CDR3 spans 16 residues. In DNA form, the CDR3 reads TGTGCCAGCAGCGTGACTTGGGGACAGGGTCTCTATGGCTACACCTTC. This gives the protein CASSVTWGQGLYGYTF.

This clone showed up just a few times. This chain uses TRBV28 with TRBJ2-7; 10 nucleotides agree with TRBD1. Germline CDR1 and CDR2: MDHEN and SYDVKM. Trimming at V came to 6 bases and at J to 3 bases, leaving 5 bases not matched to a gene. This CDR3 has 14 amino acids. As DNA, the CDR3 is TGTGCCAGCAGCGCGGGACAGGGGATCTACGAGCAGTACTTC. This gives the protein CASSAGQGIYEQYF. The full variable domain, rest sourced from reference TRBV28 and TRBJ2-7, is DVKVTQSSRYLVKRTGEKVFLECVQDMDHENMFWYRQDPGLGLRLIYFSYDVKMKEKGDIPEGYSVSREKKERFSLILESASTNQTSMYLCASSAGQGIYEQYFGPGTRLTVT.

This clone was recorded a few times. CDR3 region: CASSYDSSYEQYF. The CDR3 nucleotides are TGTGCCAGCAGCTATGACAGCAGCTACGAGCAGTACTTC. The chain links TRBV7-6 to TRBJ2-7; D is possibly TRBD1 (5 bases). This CDR3 spans 13 amino acids. Trimming took 4 bases from V and 3 from J, leaving 10 bases between them. Germline V gives CDR1 SGHVS, CDR2 FNYEAQ.

CDR3 amino acids: CASSYATGTESYEQYF. The CDR3 nucleotides read TGTGCCAGTAGCTACGCCACAGGGACCGAGAGCTACGAGCAGTACTTC. This chain joins TRBV19 and TRBJ2-7, with D maybe TRBD1 (6 bases). The CDR3 totals 16 residues. Germline CDR1 LNHDA, CDR2 SQIVND (reference sequence). Deletions cut 6 bases from V and 3 bases from J, with 21 bases between.

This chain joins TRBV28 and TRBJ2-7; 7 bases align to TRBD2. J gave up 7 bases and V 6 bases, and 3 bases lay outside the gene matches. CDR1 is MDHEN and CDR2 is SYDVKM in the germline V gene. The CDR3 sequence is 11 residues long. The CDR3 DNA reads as TGTGCCAGCAGCCACGGGGGGGAGCAGTACTTC. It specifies CASSHGGEQYF.

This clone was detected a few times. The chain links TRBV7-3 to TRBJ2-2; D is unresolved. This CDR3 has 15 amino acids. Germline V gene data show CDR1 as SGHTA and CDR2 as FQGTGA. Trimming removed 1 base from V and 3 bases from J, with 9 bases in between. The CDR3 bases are TGTGCCAGCAGCTTAAGCCGAGCCCACACCGGGGAGCTGTTTTTT. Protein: CASSLSRAHTGELFF.

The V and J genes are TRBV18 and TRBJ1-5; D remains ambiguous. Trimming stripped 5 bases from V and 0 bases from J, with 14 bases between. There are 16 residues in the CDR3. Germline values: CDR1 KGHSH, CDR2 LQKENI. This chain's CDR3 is CASSSTDGDSNQPQHF. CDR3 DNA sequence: TGTGCCAGCTCATCTACAGACGGCGATAGCAATCAGCCCCAGCATTTT.

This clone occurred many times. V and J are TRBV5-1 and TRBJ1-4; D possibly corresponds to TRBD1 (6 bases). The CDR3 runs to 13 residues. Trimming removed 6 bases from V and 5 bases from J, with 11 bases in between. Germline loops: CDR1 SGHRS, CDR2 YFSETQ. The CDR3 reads CASKGGENEKLFF. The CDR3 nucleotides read TGCGCCAGCAAAGGGGGGGAAAATGAAAAACTGTTTTTT.

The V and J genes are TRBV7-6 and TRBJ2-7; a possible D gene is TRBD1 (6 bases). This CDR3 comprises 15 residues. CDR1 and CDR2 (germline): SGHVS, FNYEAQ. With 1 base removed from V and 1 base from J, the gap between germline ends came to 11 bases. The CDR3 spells CASSLERGWSYEQYF. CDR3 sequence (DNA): TGTGCCAGCAGCTTAGAAAGGGGGTGGTCCTACGAGCAGTACTTC.